This T cell receptor beta chain appears in the sequencing data of a study of blood T cells in healthy people across ages. Individuals who donated were healthy Caucasians from Russia aged about 6 to 90. A second PCR, run for roughly 7 to 11 cycles, used a sample-barcoded 5' primer plus a J-beta primer mix. TCRdb processed the 5' RACE reads anew with MiXCR; each CDR3 protein has one entry. The top ten hold around 4% of the sample, which has about 1.5 million distinct CDR3 sequences, under 55% seen once. This CDR3 comprises 16 residues. The J segment lost 2 bases and the V segment lost 7 bases, leaving 11 bases of the junction unmatched. Notes on the study in general: Diversity was higher, and naive CD4+ cells more numerous, in long-lived donors than in aged donors.

A remark on this clonotype: The antigen remains unidentified.

This chain uses TRBV12-3 or TRBV12-4 with TRBJ2-3, with TRBD2 matching 8 bases. Material: blood. The source of this sequence is a woman younger than 30 in good health. The CDR3 coding sequence is TGTGCCAGCATTCCAACGGGCGGGGGGCCCACAGATACGCAGTATTTT. It encodes CASIPTGGGPTDTQYF.